The rows below give T cell receptor beta chains drawn from one sample of a study of identical twins. MiXCR was run by TCRdb on the 5' RACE reads, yielding one entry per CDR3 protein. The table has 700,000 to 950,000 distinct CDR3 sequences, approximately 13% seen once. The same data also contributed to another study, on yellow fever vaccine responses in identical twins.

What was sequenced was PBMCs. The receptor source for this set is a woman aged 18-35 years in good health. Each CDR3 is given with its conserved first and last residue. The D gene is left open where the match is weak. Where a row states a size, it is once, few, many or the class of an expanded clone; other rows omit it.

length: 12; J: TRBJ1-1; V: TRBV6-5; size: NA; D: NA; CDR3: CASSYSGRAAFF; DNA: TGTGCCAGCAGTTACTCAGGCAGGGCCGCTTTCTTT
length: 16; J: TRBJ2-5; V: TRBV5-1; size: NA; D: TRBD2; CDR3: CASSLRVAGESETQYF; DNA: TGCGCCAGCAGCTTGAGGGTAGCGGGAGAGTCGGAGACCCAGTACTTC
length: 13; J: TRBJ2-7; V: TRBV12-3/TRBV12-4; size: NA; D: NA; CDR3: CATRRQAVGEQYF; DNA: TGTGCCACCCGACGACAGGCCGTAGGGGAGCAGTACTTC
length: 14; J: TRBJ2-7; V: TRBV9; size: NA; D: TRBD2; CDR3: CASSPRAGVGEQYF; DNA: TGTGCCAGCAGCCCTCGAGCGGGAGTGGGCGAGCAGTACTTC
length: 17; J: TRBJ2-1; V: TRBV7-9; size: NA; D: NA; CDR3: CASSRRTGGQSYNEQFF; DNA: TGTGCCAGCAGCCGACGAACCGGGGGGCAATCCTACAATGAGCAGTTCTTC
length: 18; J: TRBJ2-1; V: TRBV15; size: few; D: TRBD2; CDR3: CATSRDTSGSGVGNEQFF; DNA: TGTGCCACCAGCAGAGATACTAGCGGGAGTGGTGTTGGGAATGAGCAGTTCTTC
length: 14; J: TRBJ1-1; V: TRBV5-1; size: few; D: TRBD1; CDR3: CASSFSRGDREAFF; DNA: TGCGCCAGCAGCTTTAGCCGGGGGGACAGGGAAGCTTTCTTT
length: 14; J: TRBJ1-2; V: TRBV12-3/TRBV12-4; size: few; D: TRBD1; CDR3: CASKPDRGVYGYTF; DNA: TGTGCCAGCAAGCCGGACAGGGGGGTCTATGGCTACACCTTC
length: 13; J: TRBJ1-4; V: TRBV12-3/TRBV12-4; size: few; D: NA; CDR3: CASSFRQPEKLFF; DNA: TGTGCCAGCAGTTTCAGGCAGCCTGAAAAACTGTTTTTT
length: 13; J: TRBJ2-7; V: TRBV7-8; size: few; D: NA; CDR3: CASSWDTAYEQYF; DNA: TGTGCCAGCAGCTGGGACACAGCCTACGAGCAGTACTTC
length: 14; J: TRBJ2-1; V: TRBV7-9; size: few; D: TRBD1; CDR3: CASSHRQGNNEQFF; DNA: TGTGCCAGCAGCCACAGACAGGGGAACAATGAGCAGTTCTTC
length: 13; J: TRBJ2-5; V: TRBV14; size: few; D: NA; CDR3: CASSQDLWETQYF; DNA: TGTGCCAGCAGCCAAGATCTCTGGGAGACCCAGTACTTC
length: 16; J: TRBJ2-7; V: TRBV7-8; size: NA; D: TRBD2; CDR3: CASSYTGTSGNYEQYF; DNA: TGTGCCAGCAGTTATACCGGGACTAGCGGGAATTACGAGCAGTACTTC
length: 15; J: TRBJ2-3; V: TRBV10-3; size: few; D: TRBD2; CDR3: CAISQAGGLTDTQYF; DNA: TGTGCCATCAGCCAAGCGGGGGGACTCACAGATACGCAGTATTTT
length: 12; J: TRBJ2-3; V: TRBV29-1; size: few; D: NA; CDR3: CSAVRGSDTQYF; DNA: TGCAGCGCCGTACGCGGATCAGATACGCAGTATTTT
length: 17; J: TRBJ2-1; V: TRBV6-1; size: few; D: TRBD2; CDR3: CASSEYVASGTNNEQFF; DNA: TGTGCCAGCAGTGAATATGTGGCTAGCGGGACGAACAATGAGCAGTTCTTC
length: 13; J: TRBJ2-1; V: TRBV2; size: few; D: NA; CDR3: CATRGAGDNEQFF; DNA: TGTGCCACCCGGGGGGCAGGGGACAATGAGCAGTTCTTC
length: 13; J: TRBJ1-1; V: TRBV28; size: few; D: NA; CDR3: CASNPSGPTEAFF; DNA: TGTGCCAGCAACCCTTCAGGGCCTACTGAAGCTTTCTTT
length: 15; J: TRBJ2-1; V: TRBV3-1; size: NA; D: TRBD2; CDR3: CASSPRGGHRSEQFF; DNA: TGTGCCAGCAGCCCTCGGGGGGGCCACCGCTCTGAGCAGTTCTTC
length: 19; J: TRBJ1-1; V: TRBV7-6; size: NA; D: NA; CDR3: CASSSHVGAGEKQDTEAIF; DNA: TGTGCCAGCAGCTCTCATGTAGGCGCAGGGGAAAAGCAAGACACTGAAGCTATCTTT
length: 13; J: TRBJ1-5; V: TRBV12-3/TRBV12-4; size: NA; D: NA; CDR3: CASSLWSNQPQHF; DNA: TGTGCCAGCAGTTTGTGGAGCAATCAGCCCCAGCATTTT
length: 14; J: TRBJ2-3; V: TRBV7-8; size: NA; D: NA; CDR3: CASGSRRSTDTQYF; DNA: TGTGCCAGCGGGAGTCGGCGTAGCACAGATACGCAGTATTTT
length: 10; J: TRBJ2-5; V: TRBV6-9; size: few; D: NA; CDR3: CASPPSPQYF; DNA: TGTGCCAGCCCCCCTAGCCCCCAGTACTTC
length: 19; J: TRBJ2-3; V: TRBV6-1; size: few; D: TRBD2; CDR3: CASLGYLAGVSSSTDTQYF; DNA: TGTGCCAGTTTGGGGTACTTAGCGGGAGTTTCCTCTAGCACAGATACGCAGTATTTT
length: 18; J: TRBJ1-5; V: TRBV6-5; size: NA; D: TRBD1; CDR3: CASSYSGGTGGGNQPQHF; DNA: TGTGCCAGCAGTTACTCGGGCGGGACAGGGGGGGGCAATCAGCCCCAGCATTTT